The T cell receptor beta chain described here comes from a study of T-cell reconstitution after alpha-beta-depleted transplantation in children. Researchers prepared the TCRbeta library using unique molecular identifiers, the study reports. TCRdb redid the calling of the PCR reads with MiXCR, one entry per CDR3 protein. Among a few hundred thousand distinct CDR3 sequences listed, about a tenth were seen once. This clonotype came up many times. This CDR3 is 14 amino acids long. Per the germline V gene, CDR1 is SGHTA and CDR2 is FQGNSA. V gave up 1 base and J gave up 2 bases, with 7 bases separating them.

Sequenced here: PBMCs from the stem cell graft donor, sampled from the stem cell graft. The V and J genes are TRBV7-2 and TRBJ2-3, with D unclear. The receptor comes from a human donor who donated a stem cell graft to a child with acute lymphoblastic leukemia. This CDR3 reads CASSLEATTDTQYF. The CDR3 bases are TGTGCCAGCAGCTTAGAGGCTACCACAGATACGCAGTATTTT. Complete variable domain (other parts from reference TRBV7-2 and TRBJ2-3): GAGVSQSPSNKVTEKGKDVELRCDPISGHTALYWYRQSLGQGLEFLIYFQGNSAPDKSGLPSDRFSAERTGGSVSTLTIQRTQQEDSAVYLCASSLEATTDTQYFGPGTRLTVL.